The following is a T cell receptor (beta chain) sequence with its context. The whole isolated RNA underwent reverse transcription, so sequencing captured expressed TCRB transcripts. Measured with immunoSEQ multiplex PCR; TCRdb has only the in-frame clones, and not every one. The sample lists about 110,000 clones, roughly 43% occurring once. This record comes from a study of beta chain features in type 1 diabetes. The wider study: Investigators examined around 98 million sorted cells across all samples.

Sequencing was done on a sample of stem cell memory CD4+ T cells from blood. The clonotype originates from a woman between 18 and 29 years old in good health.

The CDR3 sequence: CASSASGTATYEQYF. CDR3 sequence (DNA): TGTGCCAGCAGCGCATCCGGGACTGCTACCTACGAGCAGTACTTC. The chain combines TRBV7-2 with TRBJ2-7; D perhaps matches TRBD2 (6 bases). With 5 bases removed from V and 2 bases from J, the gap between germline ends came to 16 bases. The CDR3 length is 15 residues. Germline lookup yields CDR1 SGHTA and CDR2 FQGNSA.